The rows below give T cell receptor beta chains drawn from one sample of a study of shared clonotypes between healthy human individuals. The method was immunoSEQ multiplex PCR; TCRdb's version includes in-frame clones alone and lacks a portion of them. The sample records millions of clones, 85% to 95% being singletons. The sample consisted of naive CD4+ T cells from PBMCs. These receptors were obtained from a man between 18 and 35 years old in good health. Some clones in this sample may be carry-over from other donors' samples. The CDR3 runs from the conserved cysteine through the conserved F or W. A D gene is named only where the DNA matches it firmly. Size is stated for part of the rows, as once, few or many counts, or as a class when the clone is expanded.

d_call,v_call,clone_size,j_call,cdr3_aa,cdr3_nt
TRBD2,TRBV15,NA,TRBJ2-7,CATSRGIAGDSEQYF,TGTGCCACCAGCAGAGGGATAGCGGGAGACAGCGAGCAGTACTTC
NA,TRBV5-1,NA,TRBJ2-7,CASSLGGAQGYEQYF,TGCGCCAGCAGCTTGGGGGGGGCGCAGGGGTACGAGCAGTACTTC
NA,TRBV11-1,NA,TRBJ2-6,CASSLGTVRANVLTF,TGTGCCAGCAGCTTGGGAACCGTGCGAGCCAACGTCCTGACTTTC
TRBD2,TRBV7-2,NA,TRBJ2-7,CASSHRLAGNPTYEQYF,TGTGCCAGCAGCCACCGACTAGCGGGGAATCCAACCTACGAGCAGTACTTC
NA,TRBV6-1,NA,TRBJ2-6,CASSEARAGHGANVLTF,TGTGCCAGCAGTGAAGCGCGGGCAGGGCATGGGGCCAACGTCCTGACTTTC
NA,TRBV5-1,few,TRBJ1-5,CASSLGEGPLQPQHF,TGCGCCAGCAGCTTGGGGGAGGGCCCCCTTCAGCCCCAGCATTTT
NA,TRBV25-1,NA,TRBJ1-2,CASSLGETRDGYTF,TGTGCCAGCAGCCTAGGGGAGACTCGCGATGGCTACACCTTC
TRBD1,TRBV28,NA,TRBJ2-7,CASSNPGGLYEQYF,TGTGCCAGCAGTAACCCAGGGGGCCTCTACGAGCAGTACTTC
NA,TRBV7-9,NA,TRBJ2-4,CASKSQGGDIQYF,TGTGCCAGCAAGTCCCAGGGCGGTGACATTCAGTACTTC
TRBD1,TRBV5-4,NA,TRBJ2-7,CASSSEKRQGFYEQYF,TGTGCCAGCAGCTCGGAAAAGAGACAGGGCTTCTACGAGCAGTACTTC
NA,TRBV7-2,NA,TRBJ2-1,CASSYRQATEQFF,TGTGCCAGCAGCTACCGACAGGCCACTGAGCAGTTCTTC
NA,TRBV2,NA,TRBJ2-2,CASSERGGRVRTGELFF,TGTGCCAGCAGTGAACGTGGGGGCAGGGTCAGGACCGGGGAGCTGTTTTTT
NA,TRBV9,once,TRBJ1-2,CASSVDHRYSGYTF,TGTGCCAGCAGCGTAGATCACAGATATTCTGGCTACACCTTC
TRBD2,TRBV15,NA,TRBJ2-3,CATSRVAGEGDTQYF,TGTGCCACCAGCAGAGTAGCGGGAGAGGGAGATACGCAGTATTTT
TRBD2,TRBV6-5,once,TRBJ2-1,CASSYLPGLATEQFF,TGTGCCAGCAGTTACTTACCGGGACTAGCGACGGAGCAGTTCTTC
NA,TRBV11-2,NA,TRBJ1-2,CASTLRDGYTF,TGTGCCAGCACCTTACGTGATGGCTACACCTTC
NA,TRBV13,NA,TRBJ2-2,CASRRGTGELFF,TGTGCCAGCAGAAGGGGCACCGGGGAGCTGTTTTTT
TRBD2,TRBV28,NA,TRBJ2-1,CASGGVMSGYEQFF,TGTGCCAGCGGGGGGGTTATGAGCGGTTATGAGCAGTTCTTC
NA,TRBV27,once,TRBJ2-5,CASSLSFFRRQETQYF,TGTGCCAGCAGTTTATCGTTCTTCCGCCGCCAAGAGACCCAGTACTTC
NA,TRBV12-1,NA,TRBJ2-7,CASSAHTPGQLYEQYF,TGTGCCAGCAGCGCCCATACCCCGGGACAGCTTTACGAGCAGTACTTC
NA,TRBV4-1,NA,TRBJ1-6,CASSSGQGNVSPLHF,TGCGCCAGCAGCTCGGGGCAGGGGAATGTCTCACCCCTCCACTTT
NA,TRBV5-1,NA,TRBJ2-1,CASREHPYNEQFF,TGCGCCAGCAGGGAGCATCCCTACAATGAGCAGTTCTTC
TRBD1,TRBV5-1,NA,TRBJ1-4,CASSWGQSLNEKLFF,TGCGCCAGCAGCTGGGGACAGAGCTTGAATGAAAAACTGTTTTTT
TRBD1,TRBV2,NA,TRBJ2-5,CASRETSGTGMETQYF,TGTGCCAGCAGGGAGACCTCCGGGACAGGGATGGAGACCCAGTACTTC
TRBD1,TRBV4-1,NA,TRBJ1-5,CASSQGTGSHQPQHF,TGCGCCAGCAGCCAGGGGACAGGGTCCCATCAGCCCCAGCATTTT
NA,TRBV18,NA,TRBJ1-3,CASSPQEGNTIYF,TGTGCCAGCTCACCACAGGAAGGAAACACCATATATTTT
NA,TRBV5-1,once,TRBJ2-5,CASSTDRGQETQYF,TGCGCCAGCAGCACCGATCGGGGCCAAGAGACCCAGTACTTC
TRBD2,TRBV18,few,TRBJ2-5,CASSPPVLTSGRVETQYF,TGTGCCAGCTCACCACCAGTTCTGACTAGCGGGAGAGTGGAGACCCAGTACTTC
NA,TRBV29-1,NA,TRBJ2-7,CSVSRDFSYEQYF,TGCAGCGTTTCCCGGGACTTCTCCTACGAGCAGTACTTC
NA,TRBV6-1,once,TRBJ2-1,CASSGRGHDSYNEQFF,TGTGCCAGCAGTGGGAGGGGACACGACTCCTACAATGAGCAGTTCTTC
NA,TRBV19,few,TRBJ1-2,CASSTRDGGDYGYTF,TGTGCCAGTAGTACCCGGGACGGAGGTGACTATGGCTACACCTTC
NA,TRBV7-3,NA,TRBJ1-2,CASSQQGNYGYTF,TGTGCCAGCAGCCAACAGGGAAACTATGGCTACACCTTC
NA,TRBV11-2,NA,TRBJ2-2,CASSFRRTGELFF,TGTGCCAGCAGCTTTCGGCGCACCGGGGAGCTGTTTTTT
TRBD2,TRBV5-1,NA,TRBJ2-3,CASRLLTSGTQYF,TGCGCCAGCAGGCTCCTGACTAGCGGTACGCAGTATTTT
NA,TRBV19,few,TRBJ1-1,CASSLSGTVNTEAFF,TGTGCCAGTAGTTTGTCCGGGACGGTAAACACTGAAGCTTTCTTT
TRBD1,TRBV28,NA,TRBJ1-2,CASTGVYGYTF,TGTGCCAGTACAGGGGTCTATGGCTACACCTTC
NA,TRBV30,NA,TRBJ1-2,CAWTRLYGYTF,TGTGCCTGGACTAGACTCTATGGCTACACCTTC
TRBD1,TRBV9,NA,TRBJ2-1,CASSGLDRDSYNEQFF,TGTGCCAGCAGCGGGCTAGACAGGGACTCCTACAATGAGCAGTTCTTC
TRBD2,TRBV7-9,NA,TRBJ2-2,CASSPTSGRASPGELFF,TGTGCCAGCAGCCCCACTAGCGGGAGGGCCTCCCCCGGGGAGCTGTTTTTT
NA,TRBV28,NA,TRBJ1-1,CASSLYQTREAFF,TGTGCCAGCAGTTTATATCAGACTAGGGAAGCTTTCTTT
NA,TRBV5-6,NA,TRBJ2-7,CASSLGPRVKGYEQYF,TGTGCCAGCAGCTTGGGACCCAGGGTCAAGGGCTACGAGCAGTACTTC
TRBD1,TRBV11-2,once,TRBJ1-4,CASSPRTGAPNEKLFF,TGTGCCAGCAGCCCCCGGACAGGGGCCCCTAATGAAAAACTGTTTTTT
TRBD1,TRBV30,NA,TRBJ1-3,CAWSKGQGFGNTIYF,TGTGCCTGGAGTAAAGGACAGGGGTTCGGAAACACCATATATTTT
TRBD2,TRBV11-2,NA,TRBJ2-7,CASRKPGTRPEAQYF,TGTGCCAGCAGAAAACCGGGGACTAGGCCGGAAGCGCAGTACTTC